A selection of T cell receptor beta chains follows, all from one sample in a study of T cells after yellow fever vaccination. From the 5' RACE reads, TCRdb called clonotypes with MiXCR, one entry per CDR3 protein. The sample has 250,000 to 350,000 distinct CDR3 sequences; around 10% are singletons. This material consisted of CD4+ T cells sorted from PBMCs, taken 5 days after the yellow fever booster vaccination. The receptor set was obtained from a young man who received the YFV17D yellow fever vaccine. Both conserved end residues are part of each CDR3. A D gene is named only where the DNA matches it firmly. Size values are once, few and many counts, or a class for expanded clones, and some rows have none.

CDR3 length,clone size,V gene,D gene,J gene,CDR3 protein,CDR3 DNA
15,few,TRBV5-1,-,TRBJ2-5,CASSLVTVYQETQYF,TGCGCCAGCAGCTTGGTCACCGTTTACCAAGAGACCCAGTACTTC
13,-,TRBV15,-,TRBJ2-5,CAPRGSPQETQYF,TGTGCCCCCCGGGGCTCACCACAAGAGACCCAGTACTTC
15,many,TRBV7-2,-,TRBJ1-2,CASSLARGRGYGYTF,TGTGCCAGCAGCTTAGCGCGGGGCAGGGGCTATGGCTACACCTTC
16,-,TRBV5-1,-,TRBJ2-5,CASRQRIGALQETQYF,TGCGCCAGCAGGCAACGAATCGGGGCGCTCCAGGAGACCCAGTACTTC
14,many,TRBV5-1,-,TRBJ1-1,CASSFSERNTEAFF,TGCGCCAGCAGCTTCAGTGAGCGGAACACTGAAGCTTTCTTT
13,-,TRBV3-1,TRBD1,TRBJ2-2,CASSRQGAGELFF,TGTGCCAGCAGCCGACAGGGGGCGGGGGAGCTGTTTTTT
16,-,TRBV6-2/TRBV6-3,-,TRBJ2-1,CASSYSARREGNEQFF,TGTGCCAGCAGTTACTCGGCCCGGAGGGAAGGGAATGAGCAGTTCTTC
14,few,TRBV20-1,-,TRBJ1-3,CSASDPGHGNTIYF,TGCAGTGCTTCCGACCCCGGACACGGAAACACCATATATTTT
11,few,TRBV12-3/TRBV12-4,-,TRBJ1-1,CASSLRYEAFF,TGTGCCAGCAGTTTACGGTATGAAGCTTTCTTT
15,few,TRBV28,TRBD2,TRBJ2-2,CASSLGGVGDGELFF,TGTGCCAGCAGTTTAGGGGGGGTTGGTGACGGGGAGCTGTTTTTT
17,-,TRBV4-3,-,TRBJ1-1,CASSPSGRIRWPPEAFF,TGCGCCAGCAGCCCCTCCGGTCGCATCCGGTGGCCTCCTGAAGCTTTCTTT
15,-,TRBV7-9,TRBD2,TRBJ2-5,CASSFYLAGKETQYF,TGTGCCAGCAGCTTCTACCTAGCGGGGAAAGAGACCCAGTACTTC
13,many,TRBV7-6,TRBD2,TRBJ2-5,CASSPGLGETQYF,TGTGCCAGCAGCCCGGGACTAGGGGAGACCCAGTACTTC
14,few,TRBV16,TRBD1,TRBJ2-7,CASSTGQGTYEQYF,TGTGCCAGCAGCACGGGACAGGGGACCTACGAGCAGTACTTC
16,-,TRBV7-3,TRBD2,TRBJ2-3,CASSITWSGDTDTQYF,TGTGCCAGCAGCATAACATGGAGCGGGGATACAGATACGCAGTATTTT
12,few,TRBV7-2,-,TRBJ2-1,CASSPPWNEQFF,TGTGCCAGCAGCCCCCCTTGGAATGAGCAGTTCTTC
14,-,TRBV2,-,TRBJ1-2,CASSEVQADYGYTF,TGTGCCAGCAGTGAAGTTCAGGCCGACTATGGCTACACCTTC
14,-,TRBV6-5,-,TRBJ2-5,CASSWGQLQETQYF,TGTGCCAGCAGCTGGGGACAACTACAAGAGACCCAGTACTTC
19,-,TRBV4-3,-,TRBJ2-3,CASSPRQVFLHLESDTQYF,TGCGCCAGCAGCCCAAGACAGGTTTTTCTACATCTGGAGTCGGATACGCAGTATTTT
15,few,TRBV5-1,-,TRBJ1-1,CASSPFGGGDTEAFF,TGCGCCAGCAGCCCCTTCGGTGGCGGAGATACTGAAGCTTTCTTT
14,-,TRBV7-2,-,TRBJ2-5,CASSLDEGLETQYF,TGTGCCAGCAGCTTAGACGAGGGGCTTGAGACCCAGTACTTC
12,-,TRBV7-8,-,TRBJ2-1,CASRNRGDEQFF,TGTGCCAGCAGGAATCGAGGGGATGAGCAGTTCTTC
15,many,TRBV7-6,TRBD1,TRBJ1-2,CASSPGATGGRGYTF,TGTGCCAGCAGCCCAGGCGCTACAGGGGGCCGTGGCTACACCTTC
14,few,TRBV30,TRBD1,TRBJ2-1,CATPGGYSYNEQFF,TGTGCCACACCAGGGGGATACTCCTACAATGAGCAGTTCTTC
16,many,TRBV7-2,TRBD2,TRBJ2-3,CASNEPLAGGAGTQYF,TGTGCCAGCAACGAGCCCTTGGCCGGGGGGGCGGGTACGCAGTATTTT
17,-,TRBV4-2,-,TRBJ1-2,CASSQEGSGARRYGYTF,TGTGCCAGCAGCCAAGAAGGGTCGGGGGCGCGTCGCTATGGCTACACCTTC
16,many,TRBV5-4,TRBD1,TRBJ2-1,CASSSLSGTGVDEQFF,TGTGCCAGCAGTTCCCTATCCGGGACAGGGGTGGATGAGCAGTTCTTC
16,few,TRBV5-1,TRBD1,TRBJ1-1,CASSPQPTGTNTEAFF,TGCGCCAGCAGCCCGCAGCCGACAGGGACGAACACTGAAGCTTTCTTT
23,many,TRBV10-3,-,TRBJ2-4,CAIMAVQTHGMAVWKLAKNIQYF,TGTGCCATCATGGCCGTACAAACCCATGGTATGGCGGTCTGGAAGCTAGCCAAAAACATTCAGTACTTC
12,many,TRBV12-3/TRBV12-4,-,TRBJ1-1,CASIIGNTEAFF,TGTGCCAGCATTATAGGGAACACTGAAGCTTTCTTT
16,few,TRBV20-1,TRBD2,TRBJ2-3,CSAHQRGGRLTDTQYF,TGCAGTGCTCATCAGCGGGGGGGTCGCCTCACAGATACGCAGTATTTT
12,-,TRBV6-6,-,TRBJ1-2,CASRTDGFGYTF,TGTGCCAGCAGAACCGATGGGTTTGGCTACACCTTC
17,few,TRBV5-6,-,TRBJ1-1,CASSFYYRFRRDTEAFF,TGTGCCAGCAGCTTTTATTACAGGTTCAGGAGGGACACTGAAGCTTTCTTT
17,many,TRBV20-1,TRBD1,TRBJ1-6,CSARDGDRGLYNSPLHF,TGCAGTGCTAGAGATGGGGACAGGGGACTTTATAATTCACCCCTCCACTTT
15,few,TRBV12-3/TRBV12-4,-,TRBJ2-3,CASSFRLGRTDTQYF,TGTGCCAGCAGTTTTCGGTTGGGTAGAACAGATACGCAGTATTTT
14,once,TRBV2,-,TRBJ1-2,CASSSAGDSYGYTF,TGTGCCAGCAGTTCCGCGGGCGACAGCTATGGCTACACCTTC
15,few,TRBV7-9,-,TRBJ1-2,CASSYLVGLTYGYTF,TGTGCCAGCAGCTACCTGGTAGGGTTGACCTATGGCTACACCTTC
16,-,TRBV5-1,-,TRBJ2-5,CASSLGSGSYQETQYF,TGCGCCAGCAGCTTGGGGAGCGGATCGTACCAAGAGACCCAGTACTTC
15,-,TRBV5-4,TRBD2,TRBJ2-1,CASSLRGGRWSEQFF,TGTGCCAGCAGCTTGCGGGGGGGCCGGTGGAGTGAGCAGTTCTTC
13,-,TRBV12-3/TRBV12-4,-,TRBJ2-1,CASINYRGGEQFF,TGTGCCAGCATCAATTACAGGGGGGGTGAGCAGTTCTTC
16,-,TRBV3-1,TRBD1,TRBJ2-5,CASSQGDRGGQETQYF,TGTGCCAGCAGCCAAGGGGACAGGGGCGGACAAGAGACCCAGTACTTC
15,-,TRBV7-2,-,TRBJ1-2,CASSRPTQANYGYTF,TGTGCCAGCAGCCGTCCGACACAAGCTAACTATGGCTACACCTTC
13,few,TRBV20-1,-,TRBJ2-4,CSARREVMDIQYF,TGCAGTGCTAGACGCGAGGTTATGGACATTCAGTACTTC
11,few,TRBV5-1,-,TRBJ1-1,CASSSNLEAFF,TGCGCCAGCAGCTCCAACCTTGAAGCTTTCTTT
12,few,TRBV20-1,TRBD2,TRBJ2-7,CSVIAGAYEQYF,TGCAGTGTTATAGCGGGGGCCTACGAGCAGTACTTC
14,many,TRBV19,TRBD1,TRBJ2-3,CASSTGTALGTQYF,TGTGCCAGTAGTACCGGGACAGCCCTGGGTACGCAGTATTTT
13,few,TRBV24-1,-,TRBJ1-1,CATSTGANTEAFF,TGTGCCACCAGCACAGGCGCGAACACTGAAGCTTTCTTT
12,many,TRBV3-1,-,TRBJ1-5,CASSQVGQPQHF,TGTGCCAGCAGCCAAGTTGGTCAGCCCCAGCATTTT
14,-,TRBV15,-,TRBJ2-3,CATSRDGGPDTQYF,TGTGCCACCAGCAGAGATGGGGGGCCAGATACGCAGTATTTT
11,-,TRBV10-3,-,TRBJ2-3,CATLRTDTQYF,TGTGCCACCCTTAGAACAGATACGCAGTATTTT
18,few,TRBV6-5,-,TRBJ2-2,CASSYKVGGRLNTGELFF,TGTGCCAGCAGTTACAAAGTGGGGGGGCGACTGAACACCGGGGAGCTGTTTTTT
13,few,TRBV18,TRBD2,TRBJ2-7,CASSPGTSYEQYF,TGTGCCAGCTCACCAGGGACTAGCTACGAGCAGTACTTC
15,-,TRBV3-1,-,TRBJ2-3,CASSQGRRITDTQYF,TGTGCCAGCAGCCAAGGAAGGAGAATCACAGATACGCAGTATTTT
17,many,TRBV6-1,TRBD1,TRBJ2-5,CASRAILQGLGEETQYF,TGTGCCAGCAGAGCCATTTTACAGGGGCTTGGGGAAGAGACCCAGTACTTC
12,-,TRBV7-2,-,TRBJ1-2,CASSHGPDGYTF,TGTGCCAGCAGCCATGGACCGGATGGCTACACCTTC
16,-,TRBV18,-,TRBJ2-6,CASSPPKVPGANVLTF,TGTGCCAGCTCACCACCGAAGGTCCCTGGGGCCAACGTCCTGACTTTC
13,-,TRBV20-1,-,TRBJ2-7,CSAYTPRLYEQYF,TGCAGTGCTTATACCCCCCGGCTATACGAGCAGTACTTC
14,few,TRBV5-4,-,TRBJ2-1,CASSLDSLTSQQFF,TGTGCCAGCAGCTTGGACAGTCTCACCTCTCAGCAGTTCTTC
15,few,TRBV7-3,TRBD2,TRBJ2-1,CASSVGTTRYNEQFF,TGTGCCAGCAGCGTAGGGACTACCCGCTACAATGAGCAGTTCTTC
15,-,TRBV7-9,-,TRBJ2-7,CASSLGGTRSYEQYF,TGTGCCAGCAGCTTAGGAGGGACCCGCTCCTACGAGCAGTACTTC